This TCR beta chain derives from a study of T cell responses to AZD1222 COVID-19 vaccine. The CDR3 has 14 residues. V was shortened by 3 bases and J by 3 bases, with 12 bases between the two germline ends. Germline V gene data show CDR1 as SGDLS and CDR2 as YYNGEE. Method: immunoSEQ multiplex PCR; TCRdb's copy keeps in-frame clones and lacks some. Among 140,000 to 150,000 clones listed, around 91% were seen once. This clone was observed a single time. The chain recombines TRBV9 with TRBJ1-1, with a weak D call TRBD1 (6 bases). The starting material was peripheral blood, obtained on day 0 of AZD1222 vaccination. The sequence came from an adult in good health. DNA of the CDR3: TGTGCCAGCAGCGAACAGGGTCGAGACACTGAAGCTTTCTTT. Protein: CASSEQGRDTEAFF.